Sequencing of this TCR beta chain was carried out in a study of cytomegalovirus exposure and HLA in healthy donors. Overall study findings and caveats: Prior analysis indicated that the majority of TCR beta V segments exhibited productivity approximately 87% or approximately 30% of the time.

Per the germline V gene, CDR1 is GTSNPN and CDR2 is SVGIG (reference sequence). CDR3 length: 14 residues. Trimming cost V 2 bases and J 8 bases, with 15 bases left between them. As for this clone: What it binds is not known.

This PCR relied on a set of 60 Vbeta primers and 13 Jbeta primers. The repertoire was sequenced with immunoSEQ multiplex PCR; TCRdb's copy has only in-frame clones and lacks some. Among roughly 150,000 clones listed, roughly three quarters were seen once. Sequenced sample: PBMCs. The chain carries TRBV30 and TRBJ1-4; D is perhaps TRBD1 (6 bases). The source is a middle-aged man in good health and CMV-seronegative. The CDR3 DNA follows: TGTGCCTGGAGTCCAAAGACAGGAGGCGAAAAACTGTTTTTT. Its translation is CAWSPKTGGEKLFF.